The following is a T cell receptor beta chain sequence with its context. No antigen is known for it. The entry originates in a study of CD8+CD57+ T cells in acquired aplastic anemia. About the study: DNA recovered from sorted CD4+ and CD8+ cells had a mean of roughly 3 ug. Healthy donors gave approximately 9.8 million reads on average for CD4+ cells.

General study findings and limits: Patients and controls shared under 35 CD8+ CDR3 sequences, which appeared highly expressed in patients and within their immunodominant clones.

Germline CDR1 is MGHDK and CDR2 is SYGVNS. The V and J ends lost 5 bases and 0 bases respectively, with 9 bases between them. The CDR3 is 14 amino acids. Using genomic DNA as the template, TCR beta VDJ and CDR3 profiling was carried out. TCRdb itself ran the reads through MiXCR, one entry per CDR3 protein. The sample shows 80,000 or so distinct CDR3 sequences, about half of them seen only once. V gene TRBV25-1 combines with J gene TRBJ2-3; no reliable D call. The sample was sorted CD4+, CD8+, or CD8+CD57+ T cells (not recorded which) from PBMCs. This sequence originates from a human donor in good health, serving as a control. CDR3 DNA: TGTGCCAGCAGTTTAGCCTCTAGCACAGATACGCAGTATTTT. It codes for CASSLASSTDTQYF.